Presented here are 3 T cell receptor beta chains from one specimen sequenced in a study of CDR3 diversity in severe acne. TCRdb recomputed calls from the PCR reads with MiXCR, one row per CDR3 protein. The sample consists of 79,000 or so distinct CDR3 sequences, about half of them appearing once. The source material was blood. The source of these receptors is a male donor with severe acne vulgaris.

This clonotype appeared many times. In nucleotides, the CDR3 is TGTGCCAGCAGCTCGGACAGTTCGAGCTCCTACAATGAGCAGTTCTTC. Translation: CASSSDSSSSYNEQFF. The gene calls are TRBV7-9 and TRBJ2-1; D perhaps matches TRBD1 (6 bases). Trimming pared 4 bases from V and 0 bases from J, leaving 13 bases between. CDR3 size: 16 residues. Germline values: CDR1 SEHNR, CDR2 FQNEAQ (reference sequence).

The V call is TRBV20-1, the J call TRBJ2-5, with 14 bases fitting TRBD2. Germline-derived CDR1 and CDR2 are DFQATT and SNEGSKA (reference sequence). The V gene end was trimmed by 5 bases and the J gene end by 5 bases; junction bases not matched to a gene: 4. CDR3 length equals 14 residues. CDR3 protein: CSAGTSGRTETQYF. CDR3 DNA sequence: TGCAGTGCTGGGACTAGCGGGAGAACGGAGACCCAGTACTTC.

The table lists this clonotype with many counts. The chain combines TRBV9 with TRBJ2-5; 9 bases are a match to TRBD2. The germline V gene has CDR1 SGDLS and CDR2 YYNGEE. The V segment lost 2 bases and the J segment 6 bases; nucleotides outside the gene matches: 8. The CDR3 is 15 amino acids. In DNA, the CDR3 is TGTGCCAGCAGCGTGGGGACTAGCCCTCGACAGACCCAGTACTTC. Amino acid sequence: CASSVGTSPRQTQYF.